This T cell receptor delta chain was recovered during a study of gamma-delta chains in newborns, infants, children. V was trimmed by 0 bases and J by 0 bases, leaving 14 bases between them. This CDR3 has 19 residues. Germline loops: CDR1 GEAIGNYY, CDR2 EKD. TCRdb re-identified clones in the reads via CATT. The table has fewer than 8,500 delta-chain clones, roughly 0.66% seen once; the top ten hold around 15%. A word on this clone: This probably arose from a read error, given a far larger clone one base away. Additional DNA sequences in this sample encode the identical CDR3.

The origin of this receptor is a child who was a newborn, infant or young child, either healthy, febrile or measles-vaccinated (not recorded which). The V gene is TRDV2, the J gene TRDJ3, with a weak D call TRDD3 (5 bases). Sequencing used blood. CDR3 protein: CACDTVLGPSSWDTRQMFF. The CDR3 bases are TGTGCCTGTGACACCGTGCTGGGTCCATCCTCCTGGGACACCCGACAGATGTTTTTC.